This TCR beta chain was retrieved from a study of human T cells and chemical hapten exposure. The overall study: Sensitizing treatment utilized 2% DPC over an approximately 2 cm by approximately 2 cm portion of upper inner arm skin. The patient population, which was mostly female, had alopecia areata, totalis or universalis. Study results and caveats: A positive correlation with patch test score was shown by PT1 expanded TCR counts.

Unmatched junction bases numbered 8, after V lost 5 bases and J lost 9 bases. CDR1 is MDHEN, CDR2 SYDVKM, per germline. There are 14 residues in the CDR3. In TCRdb, the RACE reads were re-called with MiXCR into one record per CDR3 protein. The sample has more than 85,000 distinct CDR3 sequences, about 34% seen once. Details on this clonotype: Its antigen is currently unknown.

The time point: patch test 3, about 24 weeks after DPC sensitization. Treatment defined: therapeutic diphenylcyclopropenone sensitization with weekly scalp DPC. This TCR was recovered from a man in his forties or fifties with alopecia areata. Some clones in this sample may be carry-over from other donors' samples. This chain joins TRBV28 and TRBJ2-1; TRBD2 matches at 9 bases. Source: whole blood, taken in connection with sensitization to the hapten diphenylcyclopropenone (DPC). The DNA for the CDR3 is TGTGCCAGCAGTCTCTTAGCGGGAGAGGGTGAGCAGTTCTTC. Translating gives CASSLLAGEGEQFF.